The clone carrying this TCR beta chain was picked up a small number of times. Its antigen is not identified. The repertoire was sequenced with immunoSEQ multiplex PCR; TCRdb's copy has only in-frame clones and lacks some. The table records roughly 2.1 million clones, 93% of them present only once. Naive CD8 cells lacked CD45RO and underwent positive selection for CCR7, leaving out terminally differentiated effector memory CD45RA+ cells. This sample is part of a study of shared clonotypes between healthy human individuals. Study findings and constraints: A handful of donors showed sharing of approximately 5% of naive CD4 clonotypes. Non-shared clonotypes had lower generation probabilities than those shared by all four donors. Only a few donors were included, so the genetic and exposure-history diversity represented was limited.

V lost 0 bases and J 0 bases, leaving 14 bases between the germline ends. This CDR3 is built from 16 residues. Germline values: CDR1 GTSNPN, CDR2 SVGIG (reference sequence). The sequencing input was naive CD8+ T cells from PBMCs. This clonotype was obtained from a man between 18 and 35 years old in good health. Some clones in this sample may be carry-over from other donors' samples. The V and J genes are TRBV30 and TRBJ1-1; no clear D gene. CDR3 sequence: CAWSVGYGPMNTEAFF. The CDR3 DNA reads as TGTGCCTGGAGTGTTGGGTACGGACCCATGAACACTGAAGCTTTCTTT.